This entry is about one TCR beta chain. The data stem from a study of blood T cell repertoires in COVID-19. Sequencing was performed with immunoSEQ multiplex PCR; in TCRdb, only in-frame clones are kept and a portion is missing. Of approximately 260,000 clones listed, roughly 82% are singletons. This CDR3 spans 15 amino acids. V was trimmed by 6 bases and J by 8 bases, leaving 19 bases between them. Germline CDR1 is MNHEY and CDR2 is SMNVEV (reference sequence). Sample: peripheral blood. This chain joins TRBV27 and TRBJ2-2; tentatively, D is TRBD1 (5 bases). The sequence was obtained from a woman of 80 years or more with active or convalescent COVID-19. The CDR3 here is CASRRWGPRSGELFF. The CDR3 DNA reads as TGTGCCAGCAGACGGTGGGGCCCGCGCTCTGGGGAGCTGTTTTTT.